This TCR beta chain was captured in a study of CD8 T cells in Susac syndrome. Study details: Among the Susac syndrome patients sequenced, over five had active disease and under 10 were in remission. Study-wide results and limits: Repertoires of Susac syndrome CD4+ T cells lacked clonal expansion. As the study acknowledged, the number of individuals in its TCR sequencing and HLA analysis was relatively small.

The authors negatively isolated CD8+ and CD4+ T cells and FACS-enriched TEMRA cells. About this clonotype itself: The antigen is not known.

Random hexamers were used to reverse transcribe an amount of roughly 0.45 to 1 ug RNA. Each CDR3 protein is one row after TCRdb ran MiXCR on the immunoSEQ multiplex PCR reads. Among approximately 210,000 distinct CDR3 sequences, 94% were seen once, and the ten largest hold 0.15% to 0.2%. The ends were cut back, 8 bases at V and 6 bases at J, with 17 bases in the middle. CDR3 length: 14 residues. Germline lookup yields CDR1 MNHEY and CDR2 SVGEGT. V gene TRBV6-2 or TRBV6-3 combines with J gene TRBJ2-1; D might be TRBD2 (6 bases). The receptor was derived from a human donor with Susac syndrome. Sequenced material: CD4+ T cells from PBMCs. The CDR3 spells CASRDLLARNEQFF. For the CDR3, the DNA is TGTGCCAGCCGGGATCTACTAGCTCGCAATGAGCAGTTCTTC.